These 12 T cell receptor beta chains originate from one sample sequenced in a study of OX40 agonist ivuxolimab in advanced cancers. Sequenced by immunoSEQ multiplex PCR; TCRdb stores in-frame clones only, minus some. Of around 26,000 clones in the sample, more than 70% are singletons; the top ten hold 25%. The source was CD4+ or CD8+ T cells sorted from blood, collected in a trial of the OX40 agonist ivuxolimab. The receptors come from an adult with an advanced solid tumor such as melanoma, head and neck, liver or kidney cancer.

This sequence joins TRBV30 and TRBJ1-4; D unresolved. Between the trimmed V and J ends, which lost 0 bases and 5 bases, there was a span of 13 bases. Per the germline V gene, CDR1 is GTSNPN and CDR2 is SVGIG (reference sequence). The CDR3 is 15 residues long. The CDR3 region is CAWSVAQTPNEKLFF. For the CDR3, the DNA is TGTGCCTGGAGTGTGGCTCAGACGCCAAATGAAAAACTGTTTTTT.

The chain joins TRBV7-9 to TRBJ1-1, with 7 bases matching TRBD1. CDR3 length: 17 amino acids. V lost 5 bases, J lost 0 bases, and 12 bases stayed unmatched. Per the germline V gene, CDR1 is SEHNR and CDR2 is FQNEAQ (reference sequence). The CDR3 DNA reads as TGTGCCAGCAGCCCGCGTCCGGGACAGACAATGAACACTGAAGCTTTCTTT. Its translation: CASSPRPGQTMNTEAFF.

This rearrangement joins TRBV28 to TRBJ2-2; D is perhaps TRBD1 or TRBD2 (6 bases each). V was clipped by 7 bases and J by 4 bases, with 16 bases between them. The CDR3 loop spans 15 amino acids. Germline CDR1 and CDR2: MDHEN and SYDVKM. CDR3 loop: CASTILGGTTGELFF. Here the CDR3 DNA reads TGTGCCAGCACCATACTAGGGGGGACCACCGGGGAGCTGTTTTTT.

The V gene is TRBV5-6, the J gene TRBJ2-7; 12 nucleotides line up with TRBD2. With 0 bases clipped from V and 4 bases from J, the junction kept 5 bases outside the gene matches. There are 16 residues in the CDR3. Germline V gene data show CDR1 as SGHDT and CDR2 as YYEEEE. CDR3: CASSLGTSGRWYEQYF. Written as DNA, the CDR3 is TGTGCCAGCAGCTTGGGAACTAGCGGGAGGTGGTACGAGCAGTACTTC. The whole variable domain, remainder taken from reference TRBV5-6 and TRBJ2-7, is DAGVTQSPTHLIKTRGQQVTLRCSPKSGHDTVSWYQQALGQGPQFIFQYYEEEERQRGNFPDRFSGHQFPNYSSELNVNALLLGDSALYLCASSLGTSGRWYEQYFGPGTRLTVT.

The chain has TRBV5-5 and TRBJ2-3; tentatively, D is TRBD1 (6 bases). Trimming left V 9 bases short and J 4 bases short, with 12 bases between. This CDR3 region has 12 residues. Per germline, CDR1 SGHKS and CDR2 YYEKEE (reference sequence). CDR3 protein: CATQGRADTQYF. The CDR3 DNA reads as TGTGCCACACAGGGCAGGGCAGATACGCAGTATTTT.

V gene TRBV5-6 combines with J gene TRBJ2-7; 8 bases are a match to TRBD1. Per the germline V gene, CDR1 is SGHDT and CDR2 is YYEEEE. CDR3 size: 14 residues. Unmatched junction bases numbered 6, after V lost 4 bases and J lost 3 bases. The CDR3 DNA reads TGTGCCAGCAGCCCTGGACAGGGACACTACGAGCAGTACTTC. Its protein is CASSPGQGHYEQYF.

J is TRBJ2-5 and V is TRBV7-6; D is uncertain. CDR1 and CDR2 (germline): SGHVS, FNYEAQ. V lost 1 base to trimming and J lost 1 base, with 7 bases between them. The CDR3 sequence is 14 residues long. CDR3 residues: CASSLEVGQETQYF. DNA of the CDR3: TGTGCCAGCAGCTTAGAAGTAGGCCAAGAGACCCAGTACTTC.

The chain recombines TRBV6-6 with TRBJ1-1; D perhaps matches TRBD1 (5 bases). The V end was cut by 4 bases, the J end by 4 bases, with 13 bases between. The CDR3 is 14 residues long. Germline CDR1 reads MNHNY; CDR2 reads SVGAGI (reference sequence). The CDR3 region is CASSSREGVTEAFF. Here the CDR3 DNA reads TGTGCCAGCAGTTCCAGGGAGGGAGTCACTGAAGCTTTCTTT.

This clone was detected only once. The CDR3 protein is CASTSGQVVYEQYF. DNA for the CDR3: TGTGCCAGCACCTCGGGACAGGTAGTTTACGAGCAGTACTTC. The chain combines TRBV28 with TRBJ2-7; the match to TRBD1 covers 8 bases. Trimming removed 7 bases from V and 4 bases from J; junction bases left unmatched: 9. The CDR3 is 14 residues long. The germline V gene encodes CDR1 MDHEN and CDR2 SYDVKM.

The chain couples TRBV6-5 to TRBJ2-6; D is undetermined. Germline V CDR1 and CDR2: MNHEY, SVGAGI. CDR3 length: 13 residues. With 6 bases removed from V and 0 bases from J, the gap between germline ends came to 3 bases. CDR3 nucleotide sequence: TGTGCCAGCAGGCCCTCTGGGGCCAACGTCCTGACTTTC. Amino acid sequence: CASRPSGANVLTF.

The chain carries TRBV7-9 and TRBJ1-2; D unclear. Germline V gene lookup returns CDR1 SEHNR and CDR2 FQNEAQ (reference sequence). V lost 2 bases and J lost 6, with 4 bases in between. The CDR3 consists of 11 residues. CDR3 region: CASSLLDGYTF. The CDR3 DNA is TGTGCCAGCAGCTTACTGGATGGCTACACCTTC. The whole variable domain, remainder taken from reference TRBV7-9 and TRBJ1-2, is DTGVSQNPRHKITKRGQNVTFRCDPISEHNRLYWYRQTLGQGPEFLTYFQNEAQLEKSRLLSDRFSAERPKGSFSTLEIQRTEQGDSAMYLCASSLLDGYTFGSGTRLTVV.

J is TRBJ1-2 and V is TRBV7-9, with D hard to call. The V gene lost 3 bases and the J gene lost 2 bases, with 13 bases spanning the gap. Germline CDR1 is SEHNR and CDR2 is FQNEAQ (reference sequence). CDR3 length: 15 residues. The CDR3 DNA is TGTGCCAGCAGCTTGGAAGGGATGGGGAACTATGGCTACACCTTC. This codes for CASSLEGMGNYGYTF.